The sequence of this T cell receptor (beta chain) was determined in a study of T cells in Graves' hyperthyroidism and ophthalmopathy. The investigators amplified TCR beta CDR3 regions from RNA transcripts. HTBI primers were used for first-round RT-PCR of the TCR CDR3. Using its own MiXCR run on the multiplex PCR reads, TCRdb lists one record per CDR3 protein. The sample yields about 620,000 distinct CDR3 sequences, 15% to 20% seen once. This clonotype showed up many times. From germline, CDR1 is MDHEN and CDR2 SYDVKM. This CDR3 region has 15 residues. Trimming took 3 bases from V and 3 from J; bases not matched to a gene: 7.

Input material: blood. The chain couples TRBV28 to TRBJ2-5; 7 bases are shared with TRBD1. The receptor comes from a woman aged 25 to 39 with Graves' hyperthyroidism. The CDR3 protein is CASSLPRGFEETQYF. The CDR3, as DNA: TGTGCCAGCAGTTTGCCCAGGGGGTTTGAAGAGACCCAGTACTTC.